Detailed here is one T cell receptor (beta chain). The antigen is not known. This specimen comes from a study of chemoradiotherapy in HPV16-positive cancers. With 2 bases removed from V and 1 base from J, the gap between germline ends came to 10 bases. The CDR3 has 15 amino acids. Germline lookup yields CDR1 MNHNS and CDR2 SASEGT. Profiled with immunoSEQ multiplex PCR; TCRdb holds only in-frame clones, not every one. Counted here are 1,700 or so clones, approximately 90% occurring once; the ten biggest clones make up around a tenth. Over chemoradiotherapy, repertoires were sampled more than once. Points from the study as a whole: HPV-responsive T-cell expansion during chemoradiotherapy was linked to improved recurrence-free survival in HPV16-positive patients. Candidate HPV-specific clones and E7-related TCR motifs grew in tumor during treatment. Functional assays defining HPV-specific T cells used only two HPV16-positive patients.

The sequence was obtained from a human donor with HPV-associated anogenital cancer. The chain joins TRBV6-1 to TRBJ2-3; D ambiguous. The input for sequencing was tumor tissue, taken from a patient who underwent chemoradiotherapy. The CDR3 DNA follows: TGTGCCAGCAGTGAAAAGGACGAAGGCACAGATACGCAGTATTTT. Residues: CASSEKDEGTDTQYF.